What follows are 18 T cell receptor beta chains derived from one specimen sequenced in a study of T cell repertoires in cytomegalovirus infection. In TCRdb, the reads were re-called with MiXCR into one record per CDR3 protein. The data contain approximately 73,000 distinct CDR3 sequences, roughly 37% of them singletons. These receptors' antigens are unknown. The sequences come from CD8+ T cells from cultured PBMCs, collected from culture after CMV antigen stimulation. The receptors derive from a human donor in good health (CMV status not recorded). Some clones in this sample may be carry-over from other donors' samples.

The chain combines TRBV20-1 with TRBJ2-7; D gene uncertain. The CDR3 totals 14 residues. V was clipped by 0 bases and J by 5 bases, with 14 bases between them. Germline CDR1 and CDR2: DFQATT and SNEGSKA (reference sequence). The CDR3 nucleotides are TGCAGTGCTAGAGAGTTCGCGGAGTTCCACGAGCAGTACTTC. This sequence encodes CSAREFAEFHEQYF.

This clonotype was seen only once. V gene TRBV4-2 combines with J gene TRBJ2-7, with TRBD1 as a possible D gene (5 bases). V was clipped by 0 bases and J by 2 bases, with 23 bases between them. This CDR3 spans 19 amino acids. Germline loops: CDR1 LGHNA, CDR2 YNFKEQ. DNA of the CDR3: TGTGCCAGCAGCCAAGATGCCGAAACTTGGGGCGGACATCCCTACGAGCAGTACTTC. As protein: CASSQDAETWGGHPYEQYF.

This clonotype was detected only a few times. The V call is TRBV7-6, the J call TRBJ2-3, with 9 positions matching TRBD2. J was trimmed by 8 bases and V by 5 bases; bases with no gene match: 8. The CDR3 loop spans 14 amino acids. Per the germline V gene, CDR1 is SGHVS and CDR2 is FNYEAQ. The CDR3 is CASSGSGGLITQYF. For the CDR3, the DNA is TGTGCCAGCAGCGGTAGCGGGGGACTAATTACGCAGTATTTT.

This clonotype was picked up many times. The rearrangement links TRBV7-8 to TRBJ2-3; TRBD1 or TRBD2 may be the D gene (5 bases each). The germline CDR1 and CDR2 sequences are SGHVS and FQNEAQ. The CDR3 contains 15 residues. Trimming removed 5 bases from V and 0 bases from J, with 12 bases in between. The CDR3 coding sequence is TGTGCCAGCAGCGCGAAGGGACCTAGCACAGATACGCAGTATTTT. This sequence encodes CASSAKGPSTDTQYF.

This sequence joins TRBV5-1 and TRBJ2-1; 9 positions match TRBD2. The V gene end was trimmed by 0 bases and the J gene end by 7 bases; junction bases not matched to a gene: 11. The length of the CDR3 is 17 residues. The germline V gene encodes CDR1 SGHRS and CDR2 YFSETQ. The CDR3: CASSLGLAGAHLNEQFF. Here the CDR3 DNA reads TGCGCCAGCAGCTTGGGGTTAGCGGGGGCCCACTTGAATGAGCAGTTCTTC.

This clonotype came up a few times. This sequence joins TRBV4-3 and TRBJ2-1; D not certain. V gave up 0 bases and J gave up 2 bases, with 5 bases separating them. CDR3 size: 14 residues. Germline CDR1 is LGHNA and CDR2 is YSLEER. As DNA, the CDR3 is TGCGCCAGCAGCCAAGAGAGGACCTACAATGAGCAGTTCTTC. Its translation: CASSQERTYNEQFF.

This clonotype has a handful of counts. CDR3 loop: CASSSTGTELYEQYF. The DNA of the CDR3 is TGTGCCAGCAGCTCAACCGGGACAGAGCTATACGAGCAGTACTTC. The chain is built from TRBV7-9 and TRBJ2-7; 7 nucleotides line up with TRBD1. The germline V gene has CDR1 SEHNR and CDR2 FQNEAQ (reference sequence). The J segment lost 4 bases and the V segment lost 4 bases, leaving 10 bases of the junction unmatched. The CDR3 covers 15 residues.

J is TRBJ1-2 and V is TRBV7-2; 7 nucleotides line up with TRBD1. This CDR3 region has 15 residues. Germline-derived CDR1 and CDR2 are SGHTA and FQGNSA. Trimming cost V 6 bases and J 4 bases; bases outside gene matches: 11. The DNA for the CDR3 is TGTGCCAGCAGTCCGCCCGGGACAGCGTTCTATGGCTACACCTTC. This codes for CASSPPGTAFYGYTF.

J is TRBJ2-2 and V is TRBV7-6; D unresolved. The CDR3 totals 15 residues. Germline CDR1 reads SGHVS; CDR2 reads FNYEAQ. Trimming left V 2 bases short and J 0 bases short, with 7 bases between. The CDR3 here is CASSLKIANTGELFF. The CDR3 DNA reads TGTGCCAGCAGCTTAAAGATTGCGAACACCGGGGAGCTGTTTTTT.

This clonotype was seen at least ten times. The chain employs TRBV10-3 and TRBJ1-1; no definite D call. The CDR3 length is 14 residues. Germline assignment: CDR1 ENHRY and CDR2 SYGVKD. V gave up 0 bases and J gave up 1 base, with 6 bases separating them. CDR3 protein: CAISESQPNTEAFF. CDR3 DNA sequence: TGTGCCATCAGTGAGTCCCAGCCGAACACTGAAGCTTTCTTT.

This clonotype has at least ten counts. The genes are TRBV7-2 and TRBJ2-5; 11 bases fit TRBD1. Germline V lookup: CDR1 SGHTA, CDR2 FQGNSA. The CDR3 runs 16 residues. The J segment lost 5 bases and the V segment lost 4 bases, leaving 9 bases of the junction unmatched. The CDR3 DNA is TGTGCCAGCAGCTCGTTTGGACAGGGGGCTTGGGAGACCCAGTACTTC. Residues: CASSSFGQGAWETQYF. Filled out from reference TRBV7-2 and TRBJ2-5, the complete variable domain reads GAGVSQSPSNKVTEKGKDVELRCDPISGHTALYWYRQSLGQGLEFLIYFQGNSAPDKSGLPSDRFSAERTGGSVSTLTIQRTQQEDSAVYLCASSSFGQGAWETQYFGPGTRLLVL.

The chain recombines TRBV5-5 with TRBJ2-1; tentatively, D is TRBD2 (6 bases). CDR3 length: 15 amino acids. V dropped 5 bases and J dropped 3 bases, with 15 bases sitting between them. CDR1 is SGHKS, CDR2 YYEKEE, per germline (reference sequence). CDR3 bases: TGTGCCAGCAGTCAAACTAGCAACTACTACAATGAGCAGTTCTTC. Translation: CASSQTSNYYNEQFF. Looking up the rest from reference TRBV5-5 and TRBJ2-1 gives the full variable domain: DAGVTQSPTHLIKTRGQQVTLRCSPISGHKSVSWYQQVLGQGPQFIFQYYEKEERGRGNFPDRFSARQFPNYSSELNVNALLLGDSALYLCASSQTSNYYNEQFFGPGTRLTVL.

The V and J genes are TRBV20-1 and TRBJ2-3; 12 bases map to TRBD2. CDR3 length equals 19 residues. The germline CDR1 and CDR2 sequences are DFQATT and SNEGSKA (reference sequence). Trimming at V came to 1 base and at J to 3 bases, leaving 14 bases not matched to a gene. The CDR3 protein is CSARGGGLAGPEGTDTQYF. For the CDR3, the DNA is TGCAGTGCTAGAGGAGGGGGACTAGCGGGCCCGGAGGGGACAGATACGCAGTATTTT.

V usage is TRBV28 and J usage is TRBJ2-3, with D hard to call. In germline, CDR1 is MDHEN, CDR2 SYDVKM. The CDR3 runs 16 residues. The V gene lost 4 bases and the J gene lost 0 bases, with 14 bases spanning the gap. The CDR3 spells CASSSSKDLSTDTQYF. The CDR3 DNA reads TGTGCCAGCAGTTCCTCAAAGGACCTTAGCACAGATACGCAGTATTTT.

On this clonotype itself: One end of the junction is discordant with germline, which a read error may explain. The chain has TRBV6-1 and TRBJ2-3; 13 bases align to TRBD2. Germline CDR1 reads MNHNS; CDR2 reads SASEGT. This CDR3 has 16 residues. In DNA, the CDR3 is TGTGCCAACAGTGAACTAGCGGGGGGGCCCACAGATACGCAGTATTTT. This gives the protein CANSELAGGPTDTQYF.

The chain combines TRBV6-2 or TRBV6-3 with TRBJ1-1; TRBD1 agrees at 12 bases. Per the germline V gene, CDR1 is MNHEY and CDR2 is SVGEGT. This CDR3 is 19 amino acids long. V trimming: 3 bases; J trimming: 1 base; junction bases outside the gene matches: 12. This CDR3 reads CASSYDSRGQGAANTEAFF. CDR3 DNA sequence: TGTGCCAGCAGTTATGACAGTAGGGGACAGGGGGCGGCGAACACTGAAGCTTTCTTT.

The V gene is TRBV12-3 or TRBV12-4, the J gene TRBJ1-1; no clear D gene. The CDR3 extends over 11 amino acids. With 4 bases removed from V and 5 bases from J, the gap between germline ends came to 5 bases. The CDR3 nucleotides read TGTGCCAGCAGTTGGGGAACTGAAGCTTTCTTT. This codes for CASSWGTEAFF.

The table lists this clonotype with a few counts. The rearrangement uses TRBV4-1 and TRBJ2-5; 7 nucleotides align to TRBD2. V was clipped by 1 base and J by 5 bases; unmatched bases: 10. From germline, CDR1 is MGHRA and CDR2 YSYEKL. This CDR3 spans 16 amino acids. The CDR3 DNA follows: TGCGCCAGCAGCCAAGTCCGGGCAGGGCGGGAGGAGACCCAGTACTTC. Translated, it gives CASSQVRAGREETQYF.